This T cell receptor beta chain was sequenced in a study of regulatory T cells in long-lasting Graves disease. Sequencing libraries for TCR beta were prepared with iRepertoire HTBI primers and Arm-PCR of CDR3 regions. A single record per CDR3 protein comes from TCRdb applying MiXCR to the multiplex PCR reads. The sample includes hundreds of thousands of distinct CDR3 sequences, about 16% of them seen just once. Time point described: newly diagnosed GD, antithyroid drugs for less than 3 months. From PBMCs, RNA was extracted and then used to make the TCR library. The CDR3 has 16 residues. Germline V gene lookup returns CDR1 MGHRA and CDR2 YSYEKL. V was pared by 3 bases and J by 3 bases, with 9 bases of the junction left unmatched. These data also formed part of another study, on T cells in Graves' hyperthyroidism and ophthalmopathy. This second study notes: Exclusion followed for patients with uncontrolled infection, other autoimmune disease, pregnancy or lactation. In the first-round RT-PCR of the TCR CDR3, the HTBI primer set was used. Most expanded thyroid clonotypes above 0.001 recurred in blood.

This rearrangement joins TRBV4-1 to TRBJ2-3; 7 nucleotides agree with TRBD1. This specimen consisted of peripheral blood mononuclear cells (PBMCs), obtained at new diagnosis, from a patient treated with antithyroid drugs. This clonotype originated in a woman between 25 and 40 years old with Graves disease. CDR3 nucleotide sequence: TGCGCCAGCAGCCAGGTGGTAGGGGGCGCGACAGATACGCAGTATTTT. It translates to CASSQVVGGATDTQYF.